This T cell receptor beta chain was captured in a study of T-cell memory formation after mild COVID-19. The wider study: The study found TCR clusters largely donor specific.

Study-wide points: Detection of some responders pre-infection suggested pre-existing cross-reactive memory T cells participated. Clones shrinking from day 15 to 85 showed even CD4/CD8 mixes; later expanders tilted CD4+. CM and EM subsets held most contracting CD4+ clones; EMRA held CD8+ ones.

TCRdb redid the calling of the 5' RACE reads with MiXCR, one entry per CDR3 protein. The sample carries roughly 160,000 distinct CDR3 sequences, approximately 10% recorded once. Points on this clonotype: What it recognizes is unknown.

Source material: PBMCs or a T cell subset sorted from them (not recorded which). The sequence came from a man younger than 30 who had mild COVID-19 (a few samples of this study predate the infection). Cell type and time point are not known.

The CDR3 bases are TGTGCCGCTGGGAACAGCCTACGATCTAATGAAAAACTGTTTTTT. Its protein is CAAGNSLRSNEKLFF. J is TRBJ1-4 and V is TRBV10-3; no firm D call. Trimming removed 11 bases from V and 3 bases from J, with 19 bases in between. CDR1 and CDR2 (germline): ENHRY, SYGVKD. The CDR3 totals 15 residues.